The 17 T cell receptor beta chains below all came from one sample that was sequenced in a study of T cell responses to AZD1222 COVID-19 vaccine. Only in-frame clones appear in the TCRdb table, and some are missing; sequencing was by immunoSEQ multiplex PCR. The sample has 95,000 to 110,000 clones, about 90% seen once; the top ten hold 8.5% to 10%. Sequenced material: peripheral blood, taken 28 days after the second AZD1222 dose. These receptors originate from an adult who received the AZD1222 COVID-19 vaccine.

V gene TRBV28 combines with J gene TRBJ1-2; D is uncertain. CDR3 length equals 12 residues. The V gene's germline CDR1 is MDHEN and CDR2 SYDVKM. Trimming cost V 6 bases and J 8 bases, with 13 bases left between them. The CDR3 reads CASRTPGVGYTF. In DNA form, the CDR3 reads TGTGCCAGCAGGACGCCGGGTGTCGGCTACACCTTC.

The chain uses TRBV6-5 and TRBJ1-5; 7 bases are a match to TRBD1. The CDR3 runs 14 residues. The V gene end was trimmed by 6 bases and the J gene end by 2 bases; junction bases not matched to a gene: 4. Germline V CDR1 and CDR2: MNHEY, SVGAGI. CDR3 bases: TGTGCCAGCAGACCTGGACAGGGCAATCAGCCCCAGCATTTT. Translated: CASRPGQGNQPQHF.

This chain connects TRBV7-8 to TRBJ1-1; D call uncertain. With 5 bases removed from V and 7 bases from J, the gap between germline ends came to 8 bases. The CDR3 consists of 11 residues. Looked up from germline, CDR1 is SGHVS and CDR2 is FQNEAQ. CDR3 DNA sequence: TGTGCCAGCAGCCCCTACAGTGAAGCTTTCTTT. As protein: CASSPYSEAFF.

V is TRBV10-3 and J is TRBJ1-3, with D perhaps matching TRBD1 (5 bases). The CDR3 loop spans 14 amino acids. CDR1 is ENHRY and CDR2 is SYGVKD in the germline V gene. Trimming took off 5 bases at V and 0 bases at J, with 8 bases between the two ends. CDR3 in amino acids: CAISPRDSGNTIYF. CDR3 nucleotide sequence: TGTGCCATCAGTCCCAGGGACTCTGGAAACACCATATATTTT.

This chain joins TRBV15 and TRBJ1-2, with D perhaps matching TRBD1 (5 bases). Germline V gene data show CDR1 as LNHNV and CDR2 as YYDKDF (reference sequence). Trimming took 7 bases from V and 0 from J, leaving 12 bases between them. This CDR3 is 14 amino acids long. The CDR3 nucleotides read TGTGCCACCAACCGGGGCAGAGCTAACTATGGCTACACCTTC. Protein sequence: CATNRGRANYGYTF.

V is TRBV7-9 and J is TRBJ2-2, with a tentative D call TRBD2 (5 bases). The germline gives CDR1 SEHNR, CDR2 FQNEAQ (reference sequence). This CDR3 is built from 18 residues. V was clipped by 4 bases and J by 3 bases, with 21 bases between them. The CDR3 reads CASSSPAGGYSDTGELFF. The DNA of the CDR3 is TGTGCCAGCAGCTCCCCCGCGGGTGGGTATAGCGACACCGGGGAGCTGTTTTTT.

This clone was recorded only once. This chain connects TRBV18 to TRBJ1-5; a weak D match, TRBD1 (5 bases). The CDR3 has 13 amino acids. Trimming stripped 3 bases from V and 5 bases from J, with 8 bases between. Germline V lookup: CDR1 KGHSH, CDR2 LQKENI. Written as DNA, the CDR3 is TGTGCCAGCTCACCCAGGGAGGATCAGCCCCAGCATTTT. It yields the protein CASSPREDQPQHF. Using reference TRBV18 and TRBJ1-5 for the parts outside the CDR3, the full variable domain is NAGVMQNPRHLVRRRGQEARLRCSPMKGHSHVYWYRQLPEEGLKFMVYLQKENIIDESGMPKERFSAEFPKEGPSILRIQQVVRGDSAAYFCASSPREDQPQHFGDGTRLSIL.

The genes are TRBV2 and TRBJ1-5; D possibly corresponds to TRBD1 (5 bases). The CDR3 covers 16 residues. Germline CDR1 is SNHLY and CDR2 is FYNNEI. V lost 6 bases and J 3 bases, leaving 18 bases between the germline ends. The CDR3 region has the DNA TGTGCCAGCAGGGGACTAGACACCCTCCTCAATCAGCCCCAGCATTTT. This gives the protein CASRGLDTLLNQPQHF.

This chain connects TRBV19 to TRBJ2-1; 10 nucleotides agree with TRBD2. Trimming cost V 4 bases and J 8 bases; bases outside gene matches: 8. Per the germline V gene, CDR1 is LNHDA and CDR2 is SQIVND (reference sequence). The CDR3 has 15 residues. The CDR3 region is CASSTSGGALDEQFF. CDR3 nucleotides: TGTGCCAGTAGTACCAGCGGGGGGGCTTTGGATGAGCAGTTCTTC.

This clone has a single count. The chain couples TRBV11-2 to TRBJ2-1; D call uncertain. Germline values: CDR1 SGHAT, CDR2 FQNNGV. The CDR3 extends over 12 amino acids. V was shortened by 0 bases and J by 15 bases, with 12 bases between the two germline ends. DNA of the CDR3: TGTGCCAGCAGCTTAGACCAGATTAATGCGTTCTTC. Its translation is CASSLDQINAFF.

The CDR3 protein is CASSQGKGGPSGSKNEQYF. CDR3 nucleotide sequence: TGCGCCAGCAGCCAAGGAAAGGGCGGCCCTAGCGGGAGTAAAAACGAGCAGTACTTC. The chain is built from TRBV4-1 and TRBJ2-7, with TRBD2 identical over 10 bases. CDR1 is MGHRA and CDR2 is YSYEKL in the germline V gene. The CDR3 runs 19 residues. Trimming removed 1 base from V and 5 bases from J; junction bases left unmatched: 17.

Here the CDR3 reads CASSYRGRAYNSPLHF. As DNA, the CDR3 is TGTGCCAGCAGCTACAGGGGAAGAGCCTATAATTCACCCCTCCACTTT. The chain has TRBV3-1 (or the pseudogene TRBV3-2) and TRBJ1-6, with TRBD1 matching over 7 bases. Per germline, CDR1 LGHDT and CDR2 YNNKEL (reference sequence). The CDR3 is 16 residues long. Losses at the gene ends were 5 bases for V and 2 bases for J; bases not matched to a gene: 6.

This rearrangement joins TRBV12-5 to TRBJ1-1, with TRBD1 matching over 8 bases. Germline V gene data show CDR1 as LGHNT and CDR2 as FRNRAP. V trimming: 0 bases; J trimming: 1 base; junction bases outside the gene matches: 10. This CDR3 spans 18 amino acids. The CDR3 nucleotides read TGTGCTAGTGGTTTGGTCTCAGGGGGCGGAGGTCGGAACACTGAAGCTTTCTTT. Translating it yields CASGLVSGGGGRNTEAFF. Looking up the rest from reference TRBV12-5 and TRBJ1-1 gives the full variable domain: DARVTQTPRHKVTEMGQEVTMRCQPILGHNTVFWYRQTMMQGLELLAYFRNRAPLDDSGMPKDRFSAEMPDATLATLKIQPSEPRDSAVYFCASGLVSGGGGRNTEAFFGQGTRLTVV.

This chain links TRBV18 with TRBJ1-6; D possibly corresponds to TRBD1 (5 bases). This CDR3 contains 15 residues. Looked up from germline, CDR1 is KGHSH and CDR2 is LQKENI. Trimming took off 4 bases at V and 5 bases at J, with 12 bases between the two ends. CDR3 nucleotides: TGTGCCAGCTCACGCCGGGACCGCGATAATTCACCCCTCCACTTT. This codes for CASSRRDRDNSPLHF.

CDR3 in DNA: TGTGCCAGCACCGGCGGGAACACTGAAGCTTTCTTT. Protein sequence: CASTGGNTEAFF. The chain couples TRBV28 to TRBJ1-1; no definite D call. There are 12 residues in the CDR3. Trimming cost V 7 bases and J 1 base, with 7 bases left between them. From germline, CDR1 is MDHEN and CDR2 SYDVKM.

This rearrangement joins TRBV7-8 to TRBJ2-7; either TRBD1 or TRBD2 may supply D (6 bases each). In germline, CDR1 is SGHVS, CDR2 FQNEAQ. The CDR3 runs 14 residues. Deletions cut 1 base from V and 11 bases from J, with 18 bases between. CDR3 in amino acids: CASSLEGFGGWEYF. DNA for the CDR3: TGTGCCAGCAGCTTAGAGGGTTTCGGGGGCTGGGAGTACTTC.

The chain has TRBV6-2 or TRBV6-3 and TRBJ2-7; the D gene is possibly TRBD2 (6 bases). This CDR3 spans 12 amino acids. CDR1 and CDR2 from the germline V gene are MNHEY and SVGEGT. Between the trimmed V and J ends, which lost 5 bases and 3 bases, there was a span of 8 bases. The CDR3 sequence: CASSQGGYEQYF. CDR3 DNA: TGTGCCAGCAGTCAGGGAGGCTACGAGCAGTACTTC.